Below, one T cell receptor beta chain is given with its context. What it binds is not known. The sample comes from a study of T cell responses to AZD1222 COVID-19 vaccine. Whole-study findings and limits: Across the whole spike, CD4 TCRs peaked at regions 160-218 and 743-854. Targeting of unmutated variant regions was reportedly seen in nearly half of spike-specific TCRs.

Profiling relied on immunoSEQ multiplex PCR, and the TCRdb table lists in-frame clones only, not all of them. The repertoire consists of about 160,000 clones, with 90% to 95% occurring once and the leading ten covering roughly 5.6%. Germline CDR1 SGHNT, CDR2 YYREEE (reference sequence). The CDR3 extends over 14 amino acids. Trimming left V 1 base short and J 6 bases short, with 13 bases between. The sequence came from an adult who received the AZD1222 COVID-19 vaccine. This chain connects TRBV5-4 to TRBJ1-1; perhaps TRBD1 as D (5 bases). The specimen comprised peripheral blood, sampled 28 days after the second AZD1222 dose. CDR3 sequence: CASSLLRDPSEAFF. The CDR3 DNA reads TGTGCCAGCAGCTTGTTGAGGGACCCCTCTGAAGCTTTCTTT.